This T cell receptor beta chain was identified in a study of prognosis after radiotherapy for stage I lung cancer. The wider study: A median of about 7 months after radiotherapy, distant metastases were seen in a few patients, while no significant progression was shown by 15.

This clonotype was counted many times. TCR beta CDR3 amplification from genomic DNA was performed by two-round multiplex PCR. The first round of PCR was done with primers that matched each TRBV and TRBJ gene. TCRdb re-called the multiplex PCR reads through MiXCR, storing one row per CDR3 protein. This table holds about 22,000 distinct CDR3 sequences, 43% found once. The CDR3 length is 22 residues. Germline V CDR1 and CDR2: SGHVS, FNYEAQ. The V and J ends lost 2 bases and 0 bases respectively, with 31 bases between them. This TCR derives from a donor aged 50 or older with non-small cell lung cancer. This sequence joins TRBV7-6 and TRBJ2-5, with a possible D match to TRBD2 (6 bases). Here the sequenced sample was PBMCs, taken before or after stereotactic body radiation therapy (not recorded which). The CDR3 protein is CASSLRPARGSSFRDYQETQYF. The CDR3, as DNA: TGTGCCAGCAGCTTACGCCCGGCTCGTGGATCGAGTTTCAGGGACTACCAAGAGACCCAGTACTTC.